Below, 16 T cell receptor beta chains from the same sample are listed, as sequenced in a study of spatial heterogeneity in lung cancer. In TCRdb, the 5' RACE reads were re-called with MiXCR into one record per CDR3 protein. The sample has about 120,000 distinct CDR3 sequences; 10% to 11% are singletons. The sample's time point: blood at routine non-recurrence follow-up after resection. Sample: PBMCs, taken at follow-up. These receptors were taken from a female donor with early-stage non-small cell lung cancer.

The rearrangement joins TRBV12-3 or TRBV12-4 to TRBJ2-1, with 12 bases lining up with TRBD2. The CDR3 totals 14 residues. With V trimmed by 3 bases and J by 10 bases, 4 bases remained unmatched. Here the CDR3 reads CASSFRTSGNEQFF. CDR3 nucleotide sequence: TGTGCCAGCAGTTTCCGGACTAGCGGGAACGAGCAGTTCTTC.

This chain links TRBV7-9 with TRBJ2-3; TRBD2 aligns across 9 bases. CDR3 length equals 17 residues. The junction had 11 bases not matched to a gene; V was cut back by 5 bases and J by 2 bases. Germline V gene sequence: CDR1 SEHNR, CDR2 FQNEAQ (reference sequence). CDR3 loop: CASSPWGLAGITDTQYF. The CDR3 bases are TGTGCCAGCAGCCCTTGGGGGCTAGCGGGGATCACAGATACGCAGTATTTT. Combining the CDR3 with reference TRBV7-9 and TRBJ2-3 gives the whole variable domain DTGVSQNPRHKITKRGQNVTFRCDPISEHNRLYWYRQTLGQGPEFLTYFQNEAQLEKSRLLSDRFSAERPKGSFSTLEIQRTEQGDSAMYLCASSPWGLAGITDTQYFGPGTRLTVL.

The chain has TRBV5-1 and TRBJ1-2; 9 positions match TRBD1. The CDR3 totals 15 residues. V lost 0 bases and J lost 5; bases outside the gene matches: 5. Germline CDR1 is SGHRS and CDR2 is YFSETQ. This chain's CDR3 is CASSLATGGKYGYTF. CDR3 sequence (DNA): TGCGCCAGCAGCTTGGCGACAGGGGGAAAGTATGGCTACACCTTC.

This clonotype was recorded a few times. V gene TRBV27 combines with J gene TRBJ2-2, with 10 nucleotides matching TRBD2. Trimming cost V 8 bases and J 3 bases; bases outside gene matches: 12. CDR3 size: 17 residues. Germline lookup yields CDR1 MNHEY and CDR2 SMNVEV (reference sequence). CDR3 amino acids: CASGDRSGRADTGELFF. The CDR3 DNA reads TGTGCCAGCGGTGATAGGAGCGGGAGGGCCGACACCGGGGAGCTGTTTTTT.

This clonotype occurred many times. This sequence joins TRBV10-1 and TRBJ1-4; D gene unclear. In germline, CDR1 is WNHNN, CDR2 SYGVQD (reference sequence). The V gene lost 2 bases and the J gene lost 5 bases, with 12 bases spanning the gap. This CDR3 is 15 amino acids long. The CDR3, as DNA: TGCGCCAGCAGTGAGCGAAGTCGGACCAATGAAAAACTGTTTTTT. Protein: CASSERSRTNEKLFF.

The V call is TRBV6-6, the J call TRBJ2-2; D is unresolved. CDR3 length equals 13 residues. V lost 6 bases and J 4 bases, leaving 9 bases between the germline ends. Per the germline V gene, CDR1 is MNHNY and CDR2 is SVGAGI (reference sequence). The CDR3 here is CASRLTSTGELFF. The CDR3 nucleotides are TGTGCCAGCAGACTCACAAGCACCGGGGAGCTGTTTTTT.

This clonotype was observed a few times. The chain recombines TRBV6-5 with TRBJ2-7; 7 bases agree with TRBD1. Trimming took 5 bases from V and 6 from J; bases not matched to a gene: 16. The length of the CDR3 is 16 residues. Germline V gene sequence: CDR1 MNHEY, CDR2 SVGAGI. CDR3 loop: CASSRYSPQGDSEQYV. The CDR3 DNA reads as TGTGCCAGCAGTCGCTATTCACCTCAGGGGGATAGCGAGCAGTACGTC.

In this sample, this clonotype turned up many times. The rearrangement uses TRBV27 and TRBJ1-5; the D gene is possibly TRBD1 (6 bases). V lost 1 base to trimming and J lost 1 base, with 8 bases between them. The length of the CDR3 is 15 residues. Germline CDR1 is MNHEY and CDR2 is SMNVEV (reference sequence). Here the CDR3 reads CASSLWGASNQPQHF. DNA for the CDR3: TGTGCCAGCAGTTTATGGGGGGCAAGCAATCAGCCCCAGCATTTT.

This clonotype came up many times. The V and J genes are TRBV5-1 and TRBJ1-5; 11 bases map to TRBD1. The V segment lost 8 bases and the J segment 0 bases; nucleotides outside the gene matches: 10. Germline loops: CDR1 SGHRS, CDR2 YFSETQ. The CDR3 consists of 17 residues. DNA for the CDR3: TGCGCCAGTCTTGGGACAGGGGGTCCATATAGCAATCAGCCCCAGCATTTT. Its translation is CASLGTGGPYSNQPQHF. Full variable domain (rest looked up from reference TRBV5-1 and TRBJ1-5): KAGVTQTPRYLIKTRGQQVTLSCSPISGHRSVSWYQQTPGQGLQFLFEYFSETQRNKGNFPGRFSGRQFSNSRSEMNVSTLELGDSALYLCASLGTGGPYSNQPQHFGDGTRLSIL.

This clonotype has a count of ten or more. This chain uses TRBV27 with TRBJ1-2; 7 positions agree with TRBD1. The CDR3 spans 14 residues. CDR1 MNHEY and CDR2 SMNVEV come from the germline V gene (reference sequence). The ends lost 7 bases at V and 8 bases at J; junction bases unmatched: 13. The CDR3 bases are TGTGCCAGCACCGGGACAGACAAAGCCCGCGGCTACACCTTC. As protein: CASTGTDKARGYTF.

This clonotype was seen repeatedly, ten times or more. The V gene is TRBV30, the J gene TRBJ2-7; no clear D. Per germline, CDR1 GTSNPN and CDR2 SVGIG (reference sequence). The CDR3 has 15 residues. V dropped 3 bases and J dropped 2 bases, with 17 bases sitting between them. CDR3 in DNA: TGTGCCTGGAGGACCAAGGGCGTCGGCGCCTACGAGCAGTACTTC. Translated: CAWRTKGVGAYEQYF.

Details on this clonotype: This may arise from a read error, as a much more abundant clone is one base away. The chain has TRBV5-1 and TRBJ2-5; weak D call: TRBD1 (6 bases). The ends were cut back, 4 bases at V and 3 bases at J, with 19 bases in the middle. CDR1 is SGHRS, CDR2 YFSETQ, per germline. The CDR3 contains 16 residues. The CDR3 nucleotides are TGCGCCAGCAGCACGCCCCAGGGGCAGGGGAAAGAGACCCAGTACTTC. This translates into CASSTPQGQGKETQYF.

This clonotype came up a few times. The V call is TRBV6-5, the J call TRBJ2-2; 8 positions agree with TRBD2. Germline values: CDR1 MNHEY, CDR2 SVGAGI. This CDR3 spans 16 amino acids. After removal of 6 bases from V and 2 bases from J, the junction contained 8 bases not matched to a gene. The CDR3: CASSRLALLNTGELFF. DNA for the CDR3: TGTGCCAGCAGCAGACTAGCGCTCCTCAACACCGGGGAGCTGTTTTTT.

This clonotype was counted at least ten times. CDR3 residues: CASSLGAGGPETQYF. CDR3 nucleotides: TGTGCCAGCAGCTTAGGAGCGGGAGGGCCCGAGACCCAGTACTTC. The chain joins TRBV11-2 to TRBJ2-5; 10 bases line up with TRBD2. In germline, CDR1 is SGHAT, CDR2 FQNNGV. CDR3 length: 15 residues. The V segment lost 1 base and the J segment 5 bases; nucleotides outside the gene matches: 4.

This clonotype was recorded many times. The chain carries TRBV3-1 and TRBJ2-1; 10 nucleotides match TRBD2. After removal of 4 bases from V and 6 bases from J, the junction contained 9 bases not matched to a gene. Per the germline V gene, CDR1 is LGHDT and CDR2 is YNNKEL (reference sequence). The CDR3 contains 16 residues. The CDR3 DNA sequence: TGTGCCAGCAGCCTTCTAGCAGCGGGAGGGCGCAATGAGCAGTTCTTC. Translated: CASSLLAAGGRNEQFF.

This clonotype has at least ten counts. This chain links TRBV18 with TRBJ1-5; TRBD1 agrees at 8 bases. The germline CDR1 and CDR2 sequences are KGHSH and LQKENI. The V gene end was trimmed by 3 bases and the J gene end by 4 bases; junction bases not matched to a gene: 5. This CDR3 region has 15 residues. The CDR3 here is CASSPDTGGNQPQHF. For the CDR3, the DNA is TGTGCCAGCTCACCCGATACAGGGGGAAATCAGCCCCAGCATTTT.